This paragraph reports one T cell receptor (beta chain). This specimen belongs to a study of blood T cell repertoires in COVID-19. The assay was immunoSEQ multiplex PCR, and TCRdb's table has in-frame clones only and misses some. Of roughly 170,000 clones in the sample, roughly four fifths were seen once. Sequences were obtained from peripheral blood. The receptor was isolated from a man aged 35 to 55 who had recovered from COVID-19.

The CDR3 DNA is TGTGCCAGTAGTATTTGGCAGGGACTGAGCACAGATACGCAGTATTTT. Its translation: CASSIWQGLSTDTQYF. The chain carries TRBV19 and TRBJ2-3; possible D gene TRBD2, 6 bases. The germline V gene has CDR1 LNHDA and CDR2 SQIVND (reference sequence). The CDR3 is made up of 16 amino acids. The V and J ends lost 3 bases and 0 bases respectively, with 13 bases between them.